A selection of T cell receptor beta chains follows, all from one sample in a study of early T cells in non-severe SARS-CoV-2 infection. TCRdb fed the 5' RACE reads into MiXCR, producing one record per CDR3 protein. Among under 85,000 distinct CDR3 sequences listed, about 9.4% were seen once. The sequenced sample consisted of whole blood. Every receptor here comes from an adult who was a healthcare worker with PCR-confirmed SARS-CoV-2 infection or an uninfected control (not recorded which). Each CDR3 is given with its conserved first and last residue. The D gene is left open where the match is weak. Part of the rows lack a size; the others show once, few, many or a class for expanded clones.

>NA|TRBV28|TRBJ1-1|NA
TGTGCCAGCACCCGAAAACAGGCAGGAGATGAAGCTTTCTTT
CASTRKQAGDEAFF
>TRBD2|TRBV7-9|TRBJ2-7|few
TGTGCCAGCAGCGCAACCCTAGCGGCGGGCTACGAGCAGTACTTC
CASSATLAAGYEQYF
>TRBD1|TRBV15|TRBJ2-3|NA
TGTGCCACCAGCACAAACAGGGGAAGCACAGATACGCAGTATTTT
CATSTNRGSTDTQYF
>NA|TRBV10-3|TRBJ1-1|many
TGTGCCATCAGTGAAGAGGGCGACACTGAAGCTTTCTTT
CAISEEGDTEAFF
>TRBD2|TRBV11-1|TRBJ2-6|NA
TGTGCCAGCAGCTTAGGGACTAGCGGCTCTGGAGCCAACGTCCTGACTTTC
CASSLGTSGSGANVLTF
>NA|TRBV4-2|TRBJ2-4|few
TGTGCCAGCAGCCAGCGACCAGGAGGAGGCCCGCCCCTAAACATTCAGTACTTC
CASSQRPGGGPPLNIQYF
>NA|TRBV29-1|TRBJ2-7|NA
TGCAGCGTTGCACGAGAGCACGAGCAGTACTTC
CSVAREHEQYF
>NA|TRBV6-5|TRBJ1-6|many
TGTGCCAGCAGTCCAAACCCAGGGTTGCCGAGCTCCTATAATTCACCCCTCCACTTT
CASSPNPGLPSSYNSPLHF
>TRBD2|TRBV3-1|TRBJ2-1|NA
TGTGCCAGCAGCTCCCTAGCGGGAGGGCCCCATGAGCAGTTCTTC
CASSSLAGGPHEQFF
>TRBD2|TRBV20-1|TRBJ2-3|few
TGCAGTGCTAATGCGGGGGGGCCAAGAGATACGCAGTATTTT
CSANAGGPRDTQYF
>NA|TRBV12-3/TRBV12-4|TRBJ2-3|few
TGTGCCAGCAGTCCCGCCCAAAAGCAGTATTTT
CASSPAQKQYF
>NA|TRBV7-9|TRBJ1-5|few
TGTGCCAGCAGCTGGGATGCCCGTCAGCCCCAGCATTTT
CASSWDARQPQHF
>TRBD1|TRBV7-8|TRBJ2-3|many
TGTGCCAGCAGCGGGCCGGGACAGGGAGTAGCAGATACGCAGTATTTT
CASSGPGQGVADTQYF
>TRBD1|TRBV29-1|TRBJ2-7|NA
TGCAGCGCCACAGGGGGTAACTCCTACGAGCAGTACTTC
CSATGGNSYEQYF
>NA|TRBV6-6|TRBJ2-2|NA
TGTGCCAGCAGCGGGGTATTCCCTCCAATGACCGGGGAGCTGTTTTTT
CASSGVFPPMTGELFF
>NA|TRBV27|TRBJ2-7|few
TGTGCCAGCAGTTTAGACCGGGACTTCGAGCAGTACTTC
CASSLDRDFEQYF
>TRBD1|TRBV20-1|TRBJ1-1|many
TGCAGTGCAGGGGGCCGGGCTGAAGCTTTCTTT
CSAGGRAEAFF
>TRBD2|TRBV18|TRBJ2-3|many
TGTGCCAGCTCACCTCCGACTAGCGGGCCAGATACGCAGTATTTT
CASSPPTSGPDTQYF
>TRBD2|TRBV14|TRBJ2-7|NA
TGTGCCAGCAGCCAAGCGGAGCGGGAGGGTTTCTACGAGCAGTACTTC
CASSQAEREGFYEQYF
>NA|TRBV28|TRBJ2-7|few
TGTGCCAGCAGTTTAATTCCCCGGGATGGGCAGTACTTC
CASSLIPRDGQYF
>NA|TRBV30|TRBJ1-1|NA
TGTGCCTGGAGTGCCGGACAGAGTTACGCTGAAGCTTTCTTT
CAWSAGQSYAEAFF
>NA|TRBV3-1|TRBJ1-5|many
TGTGCCAGCAGCCAAGATCTTTTGCAGCCCCAGCATTTT
CASSQDLLQPQHF
>TRBD2|TRBV12-3/TRBV12-4|TRBJ2-3|many
TGTGCCAGCAGTATCGATAGCGGGGGCACAGATACGCAGTATTTT
CASSIDSGGTDTQYF
>NA|TRBV3-1|TRBJ2-2|NA
TGTGCCAGCAGCCAAGATCAAGAGGTCGGGATTACGAACACCGGGGAGCTGTTTTTT
CASSQDQEVGITNTGELFF
>NA|TRBV20-1|TRBJ2-1|many
TGCAGTGCTAGAGATCTGGCGGACTCCTACAATGAGCAGTTCTTC
CSARDLADSYNEQFF
>NA|TRBV10-3|TRBJ1-5|few
TGTGCCATCAGTGCGGGGGCCAGCAATCAGCCCCAGCATTTT
CAISAGASNQPQHF
>TRBD2|TRBV10-3|TRBJ2-3|many
TGTGCCATTCGGACTAGCTCCAACACAGATACGCAGTATTTT
CAIRTSSNTDTQYF
>NA|TRBV20-1|TRBJ2-1|few
TGCAGTGCTAGGCGGGTGAATGAGCAGTTCTTC
CSARRVNEQFF
>TRBD2|TRBV10-3|TRBJ2-1|many
TGTGCCATCAGTGCGGGGGGAAATGAGCAGTTCTTC
CAISAGGNEQFF
>NA|TRBV7-2|TRBJ1-1|many
TGTGCCAGCAGCTTGGTTACGTTGAACACTGAAGCTTTCTTT
CASSLVTLNTEAFF
>TRBD1|TRBV7-9|TRBJ1-5|few
TGTGCCAGCAGCCCCATGACAGGGACCCAGCATTTT
CASSPMTGTQHF
>NA|TRBV20-1|TRBJ2-4|NA
TGCAGTGCTAGAGATGCCGGGTCAGCCAAAAACATTCAGTACTTC
CSARDAGSAKNIQYF
>NA|TRBV2|TRBJ1-2|NA
TGTGCCAGCAGACCCGACAGTTCAGCTAACTATGGCTACACCTTC
CASRPDSSANYGYTF
>NA|TRBV2|TRBJ2-3|few
TGTGCCAGCAGGAGTACCCCCGCGGGGTCAGCAGATACGCAGTATTTT
CASRSTPAGSADTQYF
>TRBD2|TRBV29-1|TRBJ2-1|few
TGCAGCGTTCGGGAGGGCCCGGGCAATGAGCAGTTCTTC
CSVREGPGNEQFF
>NA|TRBV5-1|TRBJ2-1|few
TGCGCCAGCAGCTTGGCTTCACACAATGAGCAGTTCTTC
CASSLASHNEQFF
>TRBD1|TRBV29-1|TRBJ1-2|NA
TGCAGCGTTGAAGTAACAGGGGTAGACTATGGCTACACCTTC
CSVEVTGVDYGYTF
>NA|TRBV7-8|TRBJ1-6|many
TGTGCCAGCAGCTTAGCTCATACCGGGACGGCTTCTAATTCACCCCTCCACTTT
CASSLAHTGTASNSPLHF
>NA|TRBV15|TRBJ1-1|few
TGTGCCACCAGCAGAGATCTTTCAGTCAACACTGAAGCTTTCTTT
CATSRDLSVNTEAFF
>NA|TRBV20-1|TRBJ1-2|few
TGCAGTGCTAGGGAACCCAGGGTGTATGGCTACACCTTC
CSAREPRVYGYTF
>NA|TRBV12-2|TRBJ2-7|many
TGTGCAAGTCGCTTAGCGAGACAGGGCAGGGCCCCCTACGAGCAGTACTTC
CASRLARQGRAPYEQYF
>NA|TRBV6-2/TRBV6-3|TRBJ2-1|few
TGTGCCAGCAGGATTAGGGGTGAGCAGTTCTTC
CASRIRGEQFF
>NA|TRBV5-8|TRBJ1-4|few
TGTGCCAGCAGCTTCAGCAGGGAGGGTGAAAAACTGTTTTTT
CASSFSREGEKLFF
>NA|TRBV27|TRBJ1-2|few
TGTGCCAGCAGTCCCAGACAGCCCTCTAACTATGGCTACACCTTC
CASSPRQPSNYGYTF